The 3 T cell receptor beta chains reported below all come from one sample, sequenced in a study of T cell responses to AZD1222 COVID-19 vaccine. Sequencing used immunoSEQ multiplex PCR; TCRdb keeps in-frame clones, though not all of them. The sample carries 130,000 or so clones, 90% recorded once. Sequencing used peripheral blood, obtained on day 0 of AZD1222 vaccination. The receptor source for this set is an adult in good health.

The J gene is TRBJ1-6, the V gene TRBV19; weak D call: TRBD1 (6 bases). V was cut by 7 bases and J by 5 bases, with 15 bases left in between. The CDR3 sequence is 15 residues long. Germline assignment: CDR1 LNHDA and CDR2 SQIVND (reference sequence). In DNA form, the CDR3 reads TGTGCCAGTACCCCAGGACAGCCGAATAATTCACCCCTCCACTTT. Translation gives CASTPGQPNNSPLHF.

The chain uses TRBV2 and TRBJ1-3; D is unresolved. This CDR3 region has 15 residues. CDR1 is SNHLY and CDR2 is FYNNEI in the germline V gene. V was trimmed by 5 bases and J by 0 bases, leaving 11 bases between them. In DNA form, the CDR3 reads TGTGCCAGCAGTTCTGACTCAAGCTCTGGAAACACCATATATTTT. It codes for CASSSDSSSGNTIYF.

The J gene is TRBJ2-7, the V gene TRBV6-6; no definite D call. CDR1 is MNHNY and CDR2 is SVGAGI in the germline V gene (reference sequence). The V end lost 6 bases, the J end lost 6 bases, and 12 bases lay between the germline ends. The CDR3 runs 12 residues. As DNA, the CDR3 is TGTGCCAGCAGCTTTGGAGCCGGCGAGCAGTACTTC. Its protein product is CASSFGAGEQYF.